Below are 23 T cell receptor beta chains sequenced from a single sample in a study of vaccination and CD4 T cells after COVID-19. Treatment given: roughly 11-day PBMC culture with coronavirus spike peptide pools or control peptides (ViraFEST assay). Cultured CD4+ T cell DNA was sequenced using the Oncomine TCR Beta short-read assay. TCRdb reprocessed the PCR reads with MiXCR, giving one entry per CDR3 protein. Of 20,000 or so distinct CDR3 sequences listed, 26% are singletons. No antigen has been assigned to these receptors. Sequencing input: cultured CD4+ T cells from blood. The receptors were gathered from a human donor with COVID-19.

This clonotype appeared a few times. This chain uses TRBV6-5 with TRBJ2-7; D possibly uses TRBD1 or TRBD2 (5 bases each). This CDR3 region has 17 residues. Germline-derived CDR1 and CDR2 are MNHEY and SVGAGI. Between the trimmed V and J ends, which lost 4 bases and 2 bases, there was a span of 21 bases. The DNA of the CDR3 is TGTGCCAGCAGTTTCTCTCACTCCGGGCAGGGAGCCTACGAGCAGTACTTC. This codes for CASSFSHSGQGAYEQYF.

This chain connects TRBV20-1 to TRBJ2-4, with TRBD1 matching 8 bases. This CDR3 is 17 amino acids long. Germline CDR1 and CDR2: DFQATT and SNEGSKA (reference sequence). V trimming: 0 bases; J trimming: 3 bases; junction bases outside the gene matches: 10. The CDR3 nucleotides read TGCAGTGCTAGAGATCTGTCAGGGGGCTATTTCAAAAACATTCAGTACTTC. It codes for CSARDLSGGYFKNIQYF.

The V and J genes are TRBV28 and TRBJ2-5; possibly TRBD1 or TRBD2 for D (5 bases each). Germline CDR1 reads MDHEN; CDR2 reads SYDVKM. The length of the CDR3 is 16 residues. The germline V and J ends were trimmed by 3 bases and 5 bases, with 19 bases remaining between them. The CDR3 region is CASSLLGTARRETQYF. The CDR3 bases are TGTGCCAGCAGTTTGTTGGGGACCGCCAGGCGGGAGACCCAGTACTTC.

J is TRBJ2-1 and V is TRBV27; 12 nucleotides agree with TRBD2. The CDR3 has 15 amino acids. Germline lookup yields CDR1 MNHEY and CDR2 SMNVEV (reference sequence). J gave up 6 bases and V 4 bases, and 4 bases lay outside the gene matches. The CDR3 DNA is TGTGCCAGCAGTTATCTAGCGGGGGGGAGCAATGAGCAGTTCTTC. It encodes CASSYLAGGSNEQFF.

CDR3 bases: TGTGCCACCAGCAGAGACCCTCTCTCTGGAAACACCATATATTTT. It codes for CATSRDPLSGNTIYF. The rearrangement links TRBV15 to TRBJ1-3; unclear D gene. The V gene lost 0 bases and the J gene lost 0 bases, with 6 bases spanning the gap. CDR1 LNHNV and CDR2 YYDKDF come from the germline V gene (reference sequence). The CDR3 has 15 residues.

The CDR3 loop reads CATHRVPSSTDTQYF. In nucleotides, the CDR3 is TGTGCCACCCACAGGGTTCCATCTAGCACAGATACGCAGTATTTT. The chain links TRBV6-2 or TRBV6-3 to TRBJ2-3, with D tentatively TRBD1 (6 bases). CDR1 and CDR2 (germline): MNHEY, SVGEGT. Trimming left V 10 bases short and J 0 bases short, with 17 bases between. The CDR3 is 15 amino acids.

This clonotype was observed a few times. Here the CDR3 DNA reads TGTGCCAGTAGCACATACGCAGGTCCCTTCACCGGAGTCACCGGGGAGCTGTTTTTT. Its translation is CASSTYAGPFTGVTGELFF. The chain has TRBV19 and TRBJ2-2, with D unclear. Germline V CDR1 and CDR2: LNHDA, SQIVND (reference sequence). The V and J ends lost 6 bases and 4 bases respectively, with 27 bases between them. The CDR3 has 19 amino acids.

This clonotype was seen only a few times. The CDR3 region has the DNA TGTGCCATCAGTGAACCCTCTGAGGAGTCACCCCTCCACTTT. Protein sequence: CAISEPSEESPLHF. The chain combines TRBV10-3 with TRBJ1-6; no clear D. V was trimmed by 3 bases and J by 10 bases, leaving 13 bases between them. In germline, CDR1 is ENHRY, CDR2 SYGVKD. CDR3 length: 14 residues.

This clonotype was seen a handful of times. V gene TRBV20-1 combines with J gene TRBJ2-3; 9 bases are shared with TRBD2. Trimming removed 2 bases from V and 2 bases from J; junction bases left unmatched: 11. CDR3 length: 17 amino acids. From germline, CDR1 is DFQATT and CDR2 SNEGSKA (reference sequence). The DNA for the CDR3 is TGCAGTGCTAGACCTCCCCATTTAGCGGGGGTCACAGATACGCAGTATTTT. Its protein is CSARPPHLAGVTDTQYF.

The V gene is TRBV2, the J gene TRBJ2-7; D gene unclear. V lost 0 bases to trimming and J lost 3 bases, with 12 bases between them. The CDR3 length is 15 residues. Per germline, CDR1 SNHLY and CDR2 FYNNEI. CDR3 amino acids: CASSEALGQIYEQYF. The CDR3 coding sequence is TGTGCCAGCAGTGAAGCGCTTGGGCAGATCTACGAGCAGTACTTC. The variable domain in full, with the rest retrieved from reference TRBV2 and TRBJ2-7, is EPEVTQTPSHQVTQMGQEVILRCVPISNHLYFYWYRQILGQKVEFLVSFYNNEISEKSEIFDDQFSVERPDGSNFTLKIRSTKLEDSAMYFCASSEALGQIYEQYFGPGTRLTVT.

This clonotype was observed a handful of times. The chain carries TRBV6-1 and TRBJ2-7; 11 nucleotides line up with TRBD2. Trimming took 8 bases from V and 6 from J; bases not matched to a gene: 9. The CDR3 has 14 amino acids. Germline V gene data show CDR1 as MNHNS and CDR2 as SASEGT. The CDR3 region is CASLIAGGPGEQYF. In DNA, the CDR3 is TGTGCCAGCCTCATAGCGGGGGGGCCGGGCGAGCAGTACTTC.

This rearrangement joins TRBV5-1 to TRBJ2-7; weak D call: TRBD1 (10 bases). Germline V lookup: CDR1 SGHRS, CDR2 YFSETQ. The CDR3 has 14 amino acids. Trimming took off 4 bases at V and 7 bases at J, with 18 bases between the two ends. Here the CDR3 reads CASSLAGTGEEQYF. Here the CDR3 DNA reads TGCGCCAGCAGCCTAGCGGGGACAGGGGAAGAGCAGTACTTC.

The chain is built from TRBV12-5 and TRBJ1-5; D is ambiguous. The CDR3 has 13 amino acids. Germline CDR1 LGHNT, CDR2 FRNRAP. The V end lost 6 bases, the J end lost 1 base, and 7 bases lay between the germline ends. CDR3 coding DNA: TGTGCTAGTGGACCCGGAAGCAATCAGCCCCAGCATTTT. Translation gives CASGPGSNQPQHF.

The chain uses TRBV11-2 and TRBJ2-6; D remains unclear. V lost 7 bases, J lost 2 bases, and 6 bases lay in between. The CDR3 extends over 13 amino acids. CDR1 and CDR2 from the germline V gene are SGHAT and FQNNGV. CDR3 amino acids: CASKTPGANVLTF. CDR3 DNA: TGTGCCAGCAAAACCCCTGGGGCCAACGTCCTGACTTTC.

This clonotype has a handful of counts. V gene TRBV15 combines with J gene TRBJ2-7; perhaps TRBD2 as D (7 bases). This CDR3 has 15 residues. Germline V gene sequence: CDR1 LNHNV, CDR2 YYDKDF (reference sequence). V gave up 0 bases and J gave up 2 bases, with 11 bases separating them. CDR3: CATSREGGAAYEQYF. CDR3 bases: TGTGCCACCAGCAGAGAAGGGGGGGCGGCCTACGAGCAGTACTTC.

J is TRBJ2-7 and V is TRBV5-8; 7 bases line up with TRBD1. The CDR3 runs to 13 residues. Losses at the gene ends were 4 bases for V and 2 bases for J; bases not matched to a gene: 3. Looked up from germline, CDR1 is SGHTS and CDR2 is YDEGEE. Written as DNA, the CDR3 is TGTGCCAGCAGCAGGACAGGAGCCTACGAGCAGTACTTC. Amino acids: CASSRTGAYEQYF.

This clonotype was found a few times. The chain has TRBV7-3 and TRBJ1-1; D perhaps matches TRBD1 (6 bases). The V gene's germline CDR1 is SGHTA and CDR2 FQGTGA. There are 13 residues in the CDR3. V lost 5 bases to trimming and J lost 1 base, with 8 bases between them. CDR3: CASSAQGNTEAFF. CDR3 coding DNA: TGTGCCAGCAGCGCACAGGGGAACACTGAAGCTTTCTTT.

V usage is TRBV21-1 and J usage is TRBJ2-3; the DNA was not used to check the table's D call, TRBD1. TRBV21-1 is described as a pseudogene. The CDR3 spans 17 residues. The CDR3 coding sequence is TGTGCCAGCAGCAACCCTGTCCGGCTAGCGGGCACAGATACGCAGTATTTT. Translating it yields CASSNPVRLAGTDTQYF.

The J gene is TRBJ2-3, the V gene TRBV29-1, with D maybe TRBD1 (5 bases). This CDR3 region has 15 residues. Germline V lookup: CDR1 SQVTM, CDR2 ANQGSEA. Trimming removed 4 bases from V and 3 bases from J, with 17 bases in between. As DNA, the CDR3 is TGCAGCGTTGGGGGTGTACAGGCGGTGACAGATACGCAGTATTTT. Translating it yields CSVGGVQAVTDTQYF.

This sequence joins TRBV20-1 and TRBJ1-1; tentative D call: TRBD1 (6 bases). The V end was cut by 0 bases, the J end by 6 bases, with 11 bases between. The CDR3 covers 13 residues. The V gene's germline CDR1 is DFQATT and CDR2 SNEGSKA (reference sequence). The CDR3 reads CSAREHRVPEAFF. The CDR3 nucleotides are TGCAGTGCTAGAGAGCACAGGGTCCCTGAAGCTTTCTTT.

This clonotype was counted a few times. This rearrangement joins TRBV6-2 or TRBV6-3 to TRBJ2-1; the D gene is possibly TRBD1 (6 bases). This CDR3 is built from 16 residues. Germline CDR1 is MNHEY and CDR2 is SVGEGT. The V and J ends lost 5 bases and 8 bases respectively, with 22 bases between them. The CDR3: CASSHHYVQGVYEQFF. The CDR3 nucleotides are TGTGCCAGCAGTCACCACTACGTACAGGGAGTGTATGAGCAGTTCTTC.

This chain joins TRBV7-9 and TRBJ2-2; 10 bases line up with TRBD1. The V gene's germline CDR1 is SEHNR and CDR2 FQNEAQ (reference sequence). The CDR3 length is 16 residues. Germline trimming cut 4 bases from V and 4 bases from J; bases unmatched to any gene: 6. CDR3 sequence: CASSSRQGAVTGELFF. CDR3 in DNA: TGTGCCAGCAGCTCCAGACAGGGGGCGGTCACCGGGGAGCTGTTTTTT.

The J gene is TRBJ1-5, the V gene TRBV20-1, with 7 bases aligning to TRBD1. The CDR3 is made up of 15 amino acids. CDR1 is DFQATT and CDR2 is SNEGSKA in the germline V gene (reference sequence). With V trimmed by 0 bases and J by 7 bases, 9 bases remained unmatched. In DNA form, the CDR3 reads TGCAGTGCTAGAGACCCTCGGGACAGCAGGCAGCCCCAGCATTTT. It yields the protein CSARDPRDSRQPQHF.